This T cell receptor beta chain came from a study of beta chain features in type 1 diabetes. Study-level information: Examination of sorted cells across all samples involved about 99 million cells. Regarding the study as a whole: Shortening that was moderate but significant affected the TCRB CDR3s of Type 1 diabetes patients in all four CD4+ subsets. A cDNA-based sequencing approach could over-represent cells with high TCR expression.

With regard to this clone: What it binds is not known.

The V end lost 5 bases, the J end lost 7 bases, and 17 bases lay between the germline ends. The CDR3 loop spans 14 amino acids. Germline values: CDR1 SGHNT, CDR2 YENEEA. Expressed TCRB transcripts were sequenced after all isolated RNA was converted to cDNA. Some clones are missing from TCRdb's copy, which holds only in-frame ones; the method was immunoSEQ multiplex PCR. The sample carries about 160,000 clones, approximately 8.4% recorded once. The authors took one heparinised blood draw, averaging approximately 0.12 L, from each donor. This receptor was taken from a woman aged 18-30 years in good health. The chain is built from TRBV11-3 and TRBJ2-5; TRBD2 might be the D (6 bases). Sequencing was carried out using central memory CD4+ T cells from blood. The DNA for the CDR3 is TGTGCCAGCAGCCCCAGGGATCCCGGGGGGACCCAGTACTTC. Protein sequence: CASSPRDPGGTQYF.